This T cell receptor beta chain derives from a study of blood T cell repertoires in COVID-19. Study information: Acute and convalescent COVID-19 samples came from the United States, Italy and Spain. PBMCs, B-cell-depleted T cells, or T cells provided the cDNA or gDNA that made up the material.

The CDR3 is 15 residues long. Unmatched junction bases numbered 11, after V lost 4 bases and J lost 7 bases. The germline gives CDR1 SGHKS, CDR2 YYEKEE (reference sequence). As originally analysed: Estimated nucleated cell counts came from reference gene primer amplification. Sequenced by immunoSEQ multiplex PCR; TCRdb stores in-frame clones only, minus some. That table is the source of V, J and clone size, and D and trimming were worked out from the DNA. This sample has 70,000 or so clones, with over 80% found just once. This receptor was identified in a man older than 75 with active or convalescent COVID-19. The V gene is TRBV5-5, the J gene TRBJ2-1, with TRBD2 matching over 7 bases. Specimen: peripheral blood. The CDR3 loop is CASSRAAGDRNEQFF. The CDR3 DNA sequence: TGTGCCAGCAGCCGGGCGGCGGGAGACAGAAATGAGCAGTTCTTC.